This entry features one T cell receptor beta chain sequence. Antigen specificity is unknown. Using its own MiXCR run on the 5' RACE reads, TCRdb lists one record per CDR3 protein. The sample has 150,000 or so distinct CDR3 sequences, 3% to 4% seen once. Everyone who donated was a healthy Caucasian. This sample was included in a study of identical twins. Regarding the study as a whole: In beta out-of-frame sequences, the excess sharing between twins was weaker. Compared with unrelated sharing, twin-shared out-of-frame alpha sequences had more low-probability sequences.

CDR3 length equals 14 residues. Germline-derived CDR1 and CDR2 are GTSNPN and SVGIG (reference sequence). Trimming cost V 4 bases and J 0 bases, with 10 bases left between them. Specimen: memory T cells sorted from blood. The V gene is TRBV30, the J gene TRBJ1-3; no firm D call. This sequence was found in a man aged 18 to 30 in good health. CDR3 residues: CAWKSQPSGNTIYF. In nucleotides, the CDR3 is TGTGCCTGGAAATCGCAGCCCTCTGGAAACACCATATATTTT.